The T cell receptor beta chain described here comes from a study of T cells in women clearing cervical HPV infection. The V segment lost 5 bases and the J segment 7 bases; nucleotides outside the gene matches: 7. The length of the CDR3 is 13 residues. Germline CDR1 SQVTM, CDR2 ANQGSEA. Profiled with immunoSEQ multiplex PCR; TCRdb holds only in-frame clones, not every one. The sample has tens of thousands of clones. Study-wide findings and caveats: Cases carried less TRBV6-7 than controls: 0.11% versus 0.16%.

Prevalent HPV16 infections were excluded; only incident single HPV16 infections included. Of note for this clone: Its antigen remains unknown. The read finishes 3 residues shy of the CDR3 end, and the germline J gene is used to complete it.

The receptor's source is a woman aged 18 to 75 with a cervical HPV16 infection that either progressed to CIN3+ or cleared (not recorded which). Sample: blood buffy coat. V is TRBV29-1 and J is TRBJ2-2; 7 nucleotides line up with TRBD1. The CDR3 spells CSVSRQGGGELFF. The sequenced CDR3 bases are TGCAGCGTTTCACGACAGGGCGGCGGGGAG.